The source of this T cell receptor (beta chain) is a study of identical twins. Study-wide results and limits: Beta out-of-frame sequences showed weaker excess twin sharing. Within twin pairs, the out-of-frame alpha sequences they shared showed excess low generation probability.

Turning to this clonotype: Its antigen is unidentified.

Each CDR3 protein gets one entry after TCRdb re-called the 5' RACE reads with MiXCR. The sample includes under 400,000 distinct CDR3 sequences, around 9.7% of them seen just once. The sequenced material came from naive T cells sorted from blood. The source of this sequence is a woman aged 50 to 65 in good health.

The CDR3 reads CASSFLAITYEQYF. The CDR3 DNA reads TGTGCCAGCAGTTTTCTAGCGATTACCTACGAGCAGTACTTC. The chain carries TRBV6-2 or TRBV6-3 and TRBJ2-7, with D possibly matching TRBD2 (6 bases). The length of the CDR3 is 14 residues. Germline V gene data show CDR1 as MNHEY and CDR2 as SVGEGT. V was shortened by 4 bases and J by 2 bases, with 12 bases between the two germline ends.